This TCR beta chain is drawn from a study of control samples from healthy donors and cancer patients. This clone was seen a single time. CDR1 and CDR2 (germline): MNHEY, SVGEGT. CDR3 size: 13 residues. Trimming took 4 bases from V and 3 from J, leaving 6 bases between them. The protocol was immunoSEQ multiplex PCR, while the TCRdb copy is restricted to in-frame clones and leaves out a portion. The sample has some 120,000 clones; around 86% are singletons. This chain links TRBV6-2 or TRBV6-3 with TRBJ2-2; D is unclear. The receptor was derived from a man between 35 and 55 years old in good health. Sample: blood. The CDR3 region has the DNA TGTGCCAGCAGTTCCATTTACACCGGGGAGCTGTTTTTT. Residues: CASSSIYTGELFF.